The entry below gives a single T cell receptor beta chain sequence along with its context. No antigen is known for it. The CDR3 totals 15 residues. V was cut by 7 bases and J by 0 bases, with 13 bases left in between. Germline V gives CDR1 LNHDA, CDR2 SQIVND (reference sequence). The repertoire was sequenced with immunoSEQ multiplex PCR; TCRdb's copy has only in-frame clones and lacks some. The table records 110,000 or so clones, roughly 92% of them present only once. The sample is drawn from a study of Tregs in tolerant kidney transplant recipients. Whole-study results and caveats: No direct test of biological reproducibility was done here.

The origin of this receptor is a human donor in good health. This chain joins TRBV19 and TRBJ1-5; D call uncertain. The source material was CD4+ T cells from blood. CDR3 coding DNA: TGTGCCAGTAAACTGAGGGCAGATAGCAATCAGCCCCAGCATTTT. It codes for CASKLRADSNQPQHF.